The entry below describes one T cell receptor (beta chain). These data belong to a study of shared clonotypes between healthy human individuals. Here immunoSEQ multiplex PCR was the method, and the copy in TCRdb shows in-frame clones only, minus some. The sample consists of around 2.1 million clones, under 95% of them appearing once. V lost 0 bases, J lost 5 bases, and 11 bases lay in between. The CDR3 totals 15 residues. Germline V gives CDR1 ENHRY, CDR2 SYGVKD. CD45RO-negative cells were positively selected for CCR7, leaving out terminally differentiated effector memory CD45RA+ cells. Recent acute infections and vaccinations were absent in the healthy HIV-negative adult donors.

This clonotype originated in a man aged 18 to 29 in good health. Some clones in this sample may be carry-over from other donors' samples. The chain is built from TRBV10-3 and TRBJ2-1; TRBD2 is a possible D gene (6 bases). Sequences were obtained from naive CD8+ T cells from PBMCs. The CDR3 coding sequence is TGTGCCATCAGTGAGTCCGGACTATACGACAATGAGCAGTTCTTC. Protein product: CAISESGLYDNEQFF.